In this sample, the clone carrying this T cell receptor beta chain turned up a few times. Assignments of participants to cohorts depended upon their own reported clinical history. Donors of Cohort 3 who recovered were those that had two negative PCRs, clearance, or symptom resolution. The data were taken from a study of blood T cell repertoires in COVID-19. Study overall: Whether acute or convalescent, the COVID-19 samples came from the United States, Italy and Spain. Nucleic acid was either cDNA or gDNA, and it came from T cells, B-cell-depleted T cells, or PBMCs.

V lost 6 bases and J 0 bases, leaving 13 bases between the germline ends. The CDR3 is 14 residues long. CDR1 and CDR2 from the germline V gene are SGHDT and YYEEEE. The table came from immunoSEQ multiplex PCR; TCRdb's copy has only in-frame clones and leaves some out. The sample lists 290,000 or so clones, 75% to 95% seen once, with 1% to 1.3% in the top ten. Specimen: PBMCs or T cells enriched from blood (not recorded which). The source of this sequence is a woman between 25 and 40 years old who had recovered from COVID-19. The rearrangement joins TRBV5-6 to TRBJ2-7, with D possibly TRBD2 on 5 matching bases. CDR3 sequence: CASTLEGSSYEQYF. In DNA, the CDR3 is TGTGCCAGCACTCTCGAGGGCAGCTCCTACGAGCAGTACTTC.